The 24 T cell receptor beta chains below all came from one sample that was sequenced in a study of post-analysis software for immune sequencing data (dated by TCRdb to the mid-2010s). Library prep was done by PCR. The run used an Illumina HiSeq 2500. To reduce PCR and sequencing biases, unique molecular identifiers were incorporated into the TCR beta cDNA libraries. TCRdb itself trimmed the public reads at Q25 with fastp, ran MiXCR and retained productive beta chains. Identical CDR3 protein sequences are pooled into one entry, listed with their most common genes and DNA. The sample table shows 450,000 to 650,000 distinct CDR3 sequences, and 44% are seen once. Together, the top ten hold 1.5% to 2% of the sample. No antigen is known for these receptors. What the authors observed across the whole study: Roughly 5 TRBV segments, including TRBV5-6, TRBV5-1 and TRBV20-1, were significantly more frequent in patients than controls.

Material for sequencing was blood. The origin of the receptors is a girl aged 10 to 17 with multiple sclerosis.

The V call is TRBV4-1, the J call TRBJ1-1; no definite D call. Germline V gives CDR1 MGHRA, CDR2 YSYEKL. Trimming left V 4 bases short and J 8 bases short, with 8 bases between. The CDR3 contains 11 residues. The DNA of the CDR3 is TGCGCCAGCAGCCTAAATGCCGAAGCTTTCTTT. It codes for CASSLNAEAFF.

The rearrangement links TRBV5-1 to TRBJ2-3; D gene uncertain. The CDR3 covers 14 residues. Germline CDR1 and CDR2: SGHRS and YFSETQ. Between the trimmed V and J ends, which lost 4 bases and 2 bases, there was a span of 11 bases. The DNA for the CDR3 is TGCGCCAGCAGCCTGGACGAACTCACAGATACGCAGTATTTT. Protein: CASSLDELTDTQYF.

The CDR3 loop is CASSYHRGLYNEQFF. CDR3 coding DNA: TGTGCCAGCAGTTACCACAGGGGGCTCTACAATGAGCAGTTCTTC. This chain connects TRBV6-2 or TRBV6-3 to TRBJ2-1; the match to TRBD1 covers 9 bases. With V trimmed by 2 bases and J by 3 bases, 2 bases remained unmatched. Germline V lookup: CDR1 MNHEY, CDR2 SVGEGT. This CDR3 has 15 amino acids.

The rearrangement uses TRBV6-5 and TRBJ1-2; the D is unclear. Germline V gene lookup returns CDR1 MNHEY and CDR2 SVGAGI. The CDR3 sequence is 14 residues long. The V end was cut by 5 bases, the J end by 1 base, with 11 bases between. CDR3 sequence: CASSGPTNNYGYTF. In DNA, the CDR3 is TGTGCCAGCAGTGGACCTACTAATAACTATGGCTACACCTTC.

The rearrangement links TRBV6-5 to TRBJ2-2, with D possibly matching TRBD1 (5 bases). Germline V gene data show CDR1 as MNHEY and CDR2 as SVGAGI. V was cut by 5 bases and J by 0 bases, with 10 bases left in between. The CDR3 covers 15 residues. CDR3 nucleotide sequence: TGTGCCAGCAGTCCCAGGACACCGAACACCGGGGAGCTGTTTTTT. It encodes CASSPRTPNTGELFF.

The gene calls are TRBV7-2 and TRBJ2-5, with 9 bases aligning to TRBD1. Germline V lookup: CDR1 SGHTA, CDR2 FQGNSA. The CDR3 sequence is 15 residues long. V dropped 1 base and J dropped 5; count of bases not matched to a gene: 5. The CDR3 sequence is CASSLVWDRAETQYF. The CDR3 region has the DNA TGTGCCAGCAGCTTAGTTTGGGACAGGGCGGAGACCCAGTACTTC.

This clonotype was seen only a few times. The J gene is TRBJ1-1, the V gene TRBV6-1; TRBD1 agrees at 7 bases. V dropped 5 bases and J dropped 5; count of bases not matched to a gene: 11. Germline V gene data show CDR1 as MNHNS and CDR2 as SASEGT. The length of the CDR3 is 15 residues. CDR3 coding DNA: TGTGCCAGCAGTACACCAGGGGGGAGGAATACTGAAGCTTTCTTT. It is translated as CASSTPGGRNTEAFF.

The chain carries TRBV12-3 or TRBV12-4 and TRBJ1-5; D gene unclear. The CDR3 runs to 17 residues. V lost 4 bases and J 3 bases, leaving 19 bases between the germline ends. For the CDR3, the DNA is TGTGCCAGCAGTTCCACGACACGAGTCCTTAACAATCAGCCCCAGCATTTT. It encodes CASSSTTRVLNNQPQHF.

The table lists this clonotype with many counts. The chain couples TRBV20-1 to TRBJ2-1, with D hard to call. The CDR3 has 12 residues. Trimming took off 4 bases at V and 5 bases at J, with 9 bases between the two ends. The germline gives CDR1 DFQATT, CDR2 SNEGSKA (reference sequence). The CDR3 here is CSAMTPNNEQFF. The CDR3 nucleotides read TGCAGTGCTATGACTCCGAACAATGAGCAGTTCTTC.

This clonotype showed up just a few times. This rearrangement joins TRBV20-1 to TRBJ2-7; 7 positions agree with TRBD1. The CDR3 is 16 amino acids. The germline V gene has CDR1 DFQATT and CDR2 SNEGSKA (reference sequence). V lost 2 bases, J lost 2 bases, and 12 bases stayed unmatched. CDR3 residues: CSARKVRQDRTYEQYF. CDR3 coding DNA: TGCAGTGCTAGAAAAGTGCGTCAGGACAGGACCTACGAGCAGTACTTC.

This chain uses TRBV10-3 with TRBJ2-3, with 8 bases identical to TRBD1. The CDR3 sequence is 15 residues long. The junction had 6 bases not matched to a gene; V was cut back by 4 bases and J by 3 bases. Germline loops: CDR1 ENHRY, CDR2 SYGVKD. CDR3 nucleotide sequence: TGTGCCATCAGTGTGGGACAGGAGGCAACAGATACGCAGTATTTT. Translation gives CAISVGQEATDTQYF.

The chain uses TRBV6-5 and TRBJ2-1, with unresolved D. V was shortened by 7 bases and J by 1 base, with 11 bases between the two germline ends. CDR1 and CDR2 (germline): MNHEY, SVGAGI. The CDR3 contains 14 residues. The DNA for the CDR3 is TGTGCCAGCAATGGCGGTTCTTCCTACAATGAGCAGTTCTTC. Its translation is CASNGGSSYNEQFF.

This clonotype was seen more than once but under ten times. The chain joins TRBV12-3 or TRBV12-4 to TRBJ2-7, with D unclear. Deletions cut 7 bases from V and 4 bases from J, with 17 bases between. The CDR3 is 14 amino acids. CDR3 DNA sequence: TGTGCCAGCACTTCACGGGCTAGGGATTACGAGCAGTACTTC. Its translation is CASTSRARDYEQYF.

This clonotype was seen more than once but under ten times. At one end, the junction sequence differs from germline, possibly due to a read error. The chain links TRBV3-1 to TRBJ1-1, with D possibly matching TRBD1 (6 bases). CDR1 is LGHDT and CDR2 is YNNKEL in the germline V gene (reference sequence). CDR3 size: 14 residues. The CDR3 sequence is CACSPGQSNTEAFF. CDR3 nucleotides: TGTGCCTGCAGCCCCGGACAGAGTAACACTGAAGCTTTCTTT.

This chain links TRBV6-5 with TRBJ2-7; D gene unclear. Between the trimmed V and J ends, which lost 4 bases and 2 bases, there was a span of 12 bases. The germline CDR1 and CDR2 sequences are MNHEY and SVGAGI. The CDR3 is made up of 14 amino acids. The CDR3 protein is CASSSWTDTYEQYF. CDR3 coding DNA: TGTGCCAGCAGTTCATGGACCGATACCTACGAGCAGTACTTC.

The chain uses TRBV12-3 or TRBV12-4 and TRBJ2-7; TRBD2 matches 11 bases. The assigned J gene may be wrong: the sequence end matches TRBJ2-5 better. This CDR3 has 14 amino acids. The CDR3 DNA reads TGTGCCAGCCGCCATAGCGGGGGGGCGGAGACCCAGTACTTC. Its translation: CASRHSGGAETQYF.

This chain links TRBV12-3 or TRBV12-4 with TRBJ1-4, with D hard to call. Between the trimmed V and J ends, which lost 1 base and 5 bases, there was a span of 14 bases. The CDR3 runs to 16 residues. Here the CDR3 reads CASSLGESGENEKLFF. As DNA, the CDR3 is TGTGCCAGCAGTTTAGGAGAGTCCGGCGAGAATGAAAAACTGTTTTTT.

This clonotype was seen only a few times. The chain combines TRBV6-6 with TRBJ2-5; 10 bases fit TRBD1. The CDR3 has 14 residues. Germline assignment: CDR1 MNHNY and CDR2 SVGAGI (reference sequence). The trim removed 6 bases at V and 2 bases at J, leaving 3 bases unmatched. The CDR3 DNA reads as TGTGCCAGCAGAGCGGACAGGGGGCAAGAGACCCAGTACTTC. It specifies CASRADRGQETQYF.

The sample holds a few counts of this clonotype. The CDR3: CATSDSQGAGDTQYF. The CDR3 DNA sequence: TGTGCCACCAGTGATTCGCAGGGGGCGGGAGATACGCAGTATTTT. The J gene is TRBJ2-3, the V gene TRBV24-1, with TRBD1 matching 8 bases. The CDR3 sequence is 15 residues long. Germline loops: CDR1 KGHDR, CDR2 SFDVKD. The V and J ends lost 2 bases and 5 bases, in that order; junction bases with no gene match: 5.

This clonotype was detected once. The rearrangement links TRBV27 to TRBJ1-1; D is possibly TRBD1 (6 bases). The V gene lost 6 bases and the J gene lost 1 base, with 15 bases spanning the gap. The CDR3 contains 15 residues. Germline values: CDR1 MNHEY, CDR2 SMNVEV (reference sequence). Here the CDR3 DNA reads TGTGCCAGCAGGGCGGCGGGGGGCGGGAACACTGAAGCTTTCTTT. Translation: CASRAAGGGNTEAFF.

V and J are TRBV6-1 and TRBJ1-2; tentatively, D is TRBD1 (5 bases). This CDR3 is built from 16 residues. Trimming removed 2 bases at V and 4 bases at J, with 17 bases between. Germline V lookup: CDR1 MNHNS, CDR2 SASEGT. CDR3 amino acids: CASSETGRTRVYGYTF. The CDR3 region has the DNA TGTGCCAGCAGTGAAACGGGACGGACAAGAGTCTATGGCTACACCTTC.

This clonotype showed up just a few times. The genes are TRBV12-3 or TRBV12-4 and TRBJ1-2, with TRBD1 matching 7 bases. J gave up 5 bases and V 6 bases, and 9 bases lay outside the gene matches. This CDR3 is 14 amino acids long. The CDR3 DNA reads TGTGCCAGCAGCAAGACAGGGCGAGGATATGGCTACACCTTC. The encoded protein is CASSKTGRGYGYTF.

The rearrangement joins TRBV5-5 to TRBJ2-1; 7 bases are shared with TRBD1. J gave up 7 bases and V 4 bases, and 8 bases lay outside the gene matches. There are 14 residues in the CDR3. Germline V gives CDR1 SGHKS, CDR2 YYEKEE (reference sequence). The CDR3 DNA reads TGTGCCAGCAGCACACTAACAGGGGCAAATGAGCAGTTCTTC. Translating gives CASSTLTGANEQFF. Using reference TRBV5-5 and TRBJ2-1 for the parts outside the CDR3, the full variable domain is DAGVTQSPTHLIKTRGQQVTLRCSPISGHKSVSWYQQVLGQGPQFIFQYYEKEERGRGNFPDRFSARQFPNYSSELNVNALLLGDSALYLCASSTLTGANEQFFGPGTRLTVL.

This clonotype was seen a handful of times. V is TRBV12-3 or TRBV12-4 and J is TRBJ2-1; possibly TRBD2 for D (5 bases). The CDR3 length is 13 residues. Trimming took off 7 bases at V and 3 bases at J, with 10 bases between the two ends. The CDR3 region has the DNA TGTGCCAGCACCGGACTGGACTACAATGAGCAGTTCTTC. It translates to CASTGLDYNEQFF.